Below, 3 T cell receptor beta chains from the same sample are listed, as sequenced in a study of cytomegalovirus exposure and HLA in healthy donors. The PCR contained 60 Vbeta and 13 Jbeta primers. Produced via immunoSEQ multiplex PCR; TCRdb's table is partial and in-frame only. The sample consists of 130,000 or so clones, around 67% of them appearing once. Sequenced material: PBMCs. Every receptor here comes from a woman aged 40 to 49 in good health and CMV-seropositive.

The V call is TRBV5-1, the J call TRBJ2-7; TRBD1 aligns across 11 bases. This CDR3 has 15 amino acids. Looked up from germline, CDR1 is SGHRS and CDR2 is YFSETQ. The V gene end was trimmed by 4 bases and the J gene end by 2 bases; junction bases not matched to a gene: 5. CDR3 coding DNA: TGCGCCAGCAGCCCGGGACAGGGGGAACCCTACGAGCAGTACTTC. This encodes CASSPGQGEPYEQYF.

The chain uses TRBV18 and TRBJ1-5; the match to TRBD1 covers 8 bases. CDR3 length: 14 amino acids. The germline V gene has CDR1 KGHSH and CDR2 LQKENI. The V gene end was trimmed by 6 bases and the J gene end by 7 bases; junction bases not matched to a gene: 8. CDR3 nucleotides: TGTGCCAGCTCCGGGACAGGACCGGAACAGCCCCAGCATTTT. The encoded protein is CASSGTGPEQPQHF.

The chain has TRBV19 and TRBJ2-7, with D uncertain. CDR1 LNHDA and CDR2 SQIVND come from the germline V gene (reference sequence). Trimming shortened V by 2 bases and J by 4 bases, and 9 bases separated the two germline ends. The CDR3 has 13 amino acids. CDR3 sequence: CASSISVEYEQYF. The CDR3 bases are TGTGCCAGTAGTATAAGTGTGGAGTACGAGCAGTACTTC.